The rows below give T cell receptor beta chains drawn from one sample of a study of STAT5B mutations in CD4+ large granular lymphocyte leukemia. Measured with immunoSEQ multiplex PCR; TCRdb has only the in-frame clones, and not every one. Among 40,000 to 55,000 clones listed, around 81% were seen once. The sequenced sample was CD4+ T cells from blood buffy coats. Every receptor here comes from a human donor in good health. CDR3s leave out the opening cysteine and the closing phenylalanine or tryptophan.

v_call	j_call	cdr3_aa
TRBV7-9	TRBJ1-6	ASSLARVNSPLH
TRBV28	TRBJ1-2	AVSFGGYT
TRBV13	NA	ASSLLALREQY
TRBV20-1	TRBJ1-2	SASTGGSYT
TRBV6-1	TRBJ2-7	ASSQGQGGTYEQY
TRBV5-1	TRBJ1-1	ASSVTGFNTEAF
TRBV10-3	TRBJ2-1	AISEAGEQF
TRBV2	TRBJ2-5	ASKWGEETQY
TRBV2	TRBJ2-2	ASSEADRGSTGELF
TRBV19	TRBJ2-7	ASSIAQGAYEQY
TRBV4-1	TRBJ2-3	ASSQRTGGVNTQY
TRBV27	TRBJ1-1	ASTSSPAGYTEAF
TRBV28	TRBJ2-7	ASRVAGSYEQY
TRBV11-2	TRBJ1-6	ASSLEPNSPLH
TRBV6-5	TRBJ2-7	ASSDRGGAYEQY
TRBV7-8	TRBJ2-7	ASSPKGSYEQY
TRBV5-1	TRBJ2-2	ASSLGQGYTGELF
TRBV9	TRBJ2-1	ASSGIGSGNEQF
TRBV19	TRBJ2-4	ASSPRGGGKKNIQY
TRBV4-1	TRBJ1-1	ASSQAGGRITEAF